These T cell receptor beta chains were read from a single sample in a study of blood T cells in healthy people across ages. TCRdb redid the calling of the 5' RACE reads with MiXCR, one entry per CDR3 protein. Of around 1,500,000 distinct CDR3 sequences listed, approximately 38% are singletons. Sequencing was done on a sample of blood. The receptors here all came from a woman between 18 and 29 years old in good health. The CDR3 runs from the conserved cysteine through the conserved F or W. A D gene is named only where the DNA matches it firmly. The listing skips clone size in some rows; elsewhere it reads once, few, many or a size class.

j_gene	d_gene	abundance	v_gene	CDR3nt	CDR3aa
TRBJ2-1	TRBD2	NA	TRBV6-2/TRBV6-3	TGTGCCAGCAGTTACTCGTTAGCGGGAGGGGAAAATGAGCAGTTCTTC	CASSYSLAGGENEQFF
TRBJ2-7	TRBD2	NA	TRBV9	TGTGCCAGCAGCGGCTCTAGCGGATACGAGCAGTACTTC	CASSGSSGYEQYF
TRBJ1-5	NA	NA	TRBV12-3/TRBV12-4	TGTGCCAGCACCCTATCCGGGGGAAGTCAGCCCCAGCATTTT	CASTLSGGSQPQHF
TRBJ1-6	NA	NA	TRBV20-1	TGCAGTGCCAAAGCCGCAGATTCACCCCTCCACTTT	CSAKAADSPLHF
TRBJ2-2	NA	NA	TRBV5-1	TGCGCCAGCAGCTTGAATGGTTTCGGCAGATTAGCACTAAACACCGGGGAGCTGTTTTTT	CASSLNGFGRLALNTGELFF
TRBJ1-3	NA	NA	TRBV12-3/TRBV12-4	TGTGCCAGCAGTTCGACCGGGGGGGCCGACACCATATATTTT	CASSSTGGADTIYF
TRBJ2-3	NA	NA	TRBV20-1	TGCAGTGCTAGAGATGGGAGGCAACCAGATACGCAGTATTTT	CSARDGRQPDTQYF
TRBJ2-3	TRBD2	NA	TRBV7-2	TGTGCCACAACCAAGGGGGTAGCGGGGCCTACAGATACGCAGTATTTT	CATTKGVAGPTDTQYF
TRBJ1-5	NA	NA	TRBV7-2	TGTGCCAGCAGCCAAACAGTTGGCAATCAGCCCCAGCATTTT	CASSQTVGNQPQHF
TRBJ1-2	NA	few	TRBV28	TGTGCCAGCAGTTTATTGATCGGGGAAATCGGGTCGGGTGGCTACACCTTC	CASSLLIGEIGSGGYTF
TRBJ1-6	TRBD1	NA	TRBV5-1	TGCGCCAGCAGCCGAACAGGGGGCCGTGATTCACCCCTCCACTTT	CASSRTGGRDSPLHF
TRBJ2-1	TRBD1	NA	TRBV6-5	TGTGCCAGCAAGAATGCGGGACAGGAAGGGAATGAGCAGTTCTTC	CASKNAGQEGNEQFF
TRBJ2-3	NA	once	TRBV5-6	TGTGCCAGCAGCACCGACCAAATCACAGATACGCAGTATTTT	CASSTDQITDTQYF
TRBJ2-7	NA	few	TRBV12-5	TGTGCTAGTGGCCAAAGACGGGAATTGGATAGGAGCTCCTACGAGCAGTACTTC	CASGQRRELDRSSYEQYF
TRBJ1-5	NA	few	TRBV6-1	TGTGCCAGCAGTGGATATGTGGGGGACGATCAGCCCCAGCATTTT	CASSGYVGDDQPQHF
TRBJ2-7	TRBD2	NA	TRBV11-2	TGTGCCAGCAGCTTAGATTGGGCCTCGACTAGCGGGAGGGGTAACGAGCAGTACTTC	CASSLDWASTSGRGNEQYF
TRBJ2-5	TRBD2	few	TRBV29-1	TGCAGCGTCACCCGGACTAGTTTGTTCAATGAGCAGTACTTC	CSVTRTSLFNEQYF
TRBJ2-3	TRBD2	NA	TRBV9	TGTGCCAGCAAAGCTAGCGGATACACAGATACGCAGTATTTT	CASKASGYTDTQYF
TRBJ1-1	NA	NA	TRBV10-3	TGTGCCATCACCCCCCGGGGGGACACTGAAGCTTTCTTT	CAITPRGDTEAFF
TRBJ2-1	TRBD2	NA	TRBV6-5	TGTGCCAGCAGTTACTTCCTAGCGGGAGGAGGAATTTACAATGAGCAGTTCTTC	CASSYFLAGGGIYNEQFF
TRBJ1-2	TRBD1	NA	TRBV14	TGTGCCAGCAGCCAAGCCGCTCAGGGGGTTGGCTACACCTTC	CASSQAAQGVGYTF
TRBJ2-7	NA	few	TRBV12-3/TRBV12-4	TGTGCCAGCAGCCTGATCGGAACAGCCGAGCAGTACTTC	CASSLIGTAEQYF
TRBJ2-5	TRBD2	NA	TRBV6-5	TGTGCCAGCACCGAGGGAGGGAGTACGGAGACCCAGTACTTC	CASTEGGSTETQYF
TRBJ2-7	NA	few	TRBV6-4	TGTGCCAAGGAGACAGCACCCTACGAGCAGTACTTC	CAKETAPYEQYF
TRBJ2-1	NA	NA	TRBV7-8	TGTGCCAGCAGCTCTCATAGGGCCGAAATTGAGCAGTTCTTC	CASSSHRAEIEQFF
TRBJ2-7	NA	NA	TRBV6-6	TGTGCCAGCAGTGCAGGGGCTACCTCCTACGAGCAGTACTTC	CASSAGATSYEQYF
TRBJ2-7	TRBD1	NA	TRBV4-1	TGCGCCAGCAGCCATGACCCTCAGGGGGCCTACGAGCAGTACTTC	CASSHDPQGAYEQYF
TRBJ2-4	NA	NA	TRBV5-6	TGTGCCAGCAGCCCGGGGGTCTTGGACATTCAGTACTTC	CASSPGVLDIQYF
TRBJ2-5	TRBD1	NA	TRBV2	TGTGCCAGCAGCCGGACAGGGGGAGGGATAGAGCAGTACTTC	CASSRTGGGIEQYF
TRBJ2-7	TRBD2	NA	TRBV5-1	TGCGCCAGCACCGGGGGGAAGGTGTCCTACGAGCAGTACTTC	CASTGGKVSYEQYF
TRBJ2-7	TRBD2	NA	TRBV12-3/TRBV12-4	TGTGCCAGCAGTTCCCCCCGATGGCGGGAGGGGGAGGCCCAGTACTTC	CASSSPRWREGEAQYF
TRBJ2-7	NA	NA	TRBV20-1	TGCAGTGCTGGGAGTGGGCGCGGGAATCGGTACGAGCAGTACTTC	CSAGSGRGNRYEQYF
TRBJ2-1	TRBD2	NA	TRBV10-3	TGTGCCATCAGTGAGGGATGGCGCGGGGGGACGTACAATGAGCAGTTCTTC	CAISEGWRGGTYNEQFF
TRBJ2-5	TRBD2	NA	TRBV12-3/TRBV12-4	TGTGCCAGCACCCATACTAGCGGGGGGACGGAGACCCAGTACTTC	CASTHTSGGTETQYF
TRBJ2-3	NA	few	TRBV7-9	TGTGCCAGCAGCTTCGGACATCTCATCCCAGATACGCAGTATTTT	CASSFGHLIPDTQYF
TRBJ2-7	NA	NA	TRBV27	TGTGCCAGCAGTTCTCTAGGGGGGGGCGAGCAGTACTTC	CASSSLGGGEQYF